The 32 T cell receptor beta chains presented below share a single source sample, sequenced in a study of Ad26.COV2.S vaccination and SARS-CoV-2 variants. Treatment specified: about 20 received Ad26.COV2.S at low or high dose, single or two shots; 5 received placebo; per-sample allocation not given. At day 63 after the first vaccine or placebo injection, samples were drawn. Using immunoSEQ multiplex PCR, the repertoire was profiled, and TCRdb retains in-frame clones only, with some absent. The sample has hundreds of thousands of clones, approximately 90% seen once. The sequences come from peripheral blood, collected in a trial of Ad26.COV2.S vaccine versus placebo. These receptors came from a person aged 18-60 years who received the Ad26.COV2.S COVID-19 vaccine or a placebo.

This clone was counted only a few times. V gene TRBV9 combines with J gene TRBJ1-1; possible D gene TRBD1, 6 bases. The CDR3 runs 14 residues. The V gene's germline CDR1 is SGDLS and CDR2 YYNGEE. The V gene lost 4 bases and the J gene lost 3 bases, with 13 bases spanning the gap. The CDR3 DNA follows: TGTGCCAGCAGCCCGAGTACAGGGTACACTGAAGCTTTCTTT. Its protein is CASSPSTGYTEAFF.

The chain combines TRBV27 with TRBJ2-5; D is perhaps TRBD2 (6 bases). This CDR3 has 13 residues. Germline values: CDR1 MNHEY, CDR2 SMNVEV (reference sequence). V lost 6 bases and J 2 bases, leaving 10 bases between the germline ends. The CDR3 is CASRISGQETQYF. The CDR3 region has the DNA TGTGCCAGCAGGATAAGCGGGCAAGAGACCCAGTACTTC.

The CDR3 loop reads CARSLRAGPYNEQFF. DNA for the CDR3: TGTGCCAGAAGCCTCCGGGCGGGCCCCTACAATGAGCAGTTCTTC. The chain has TRBV5-3 and TRBJ2-1; D possibly corresponds to TRBD2 (5 bases). TRBV5-3 is an open reading frame whose function is uncertain. Trimming removed 4 bases at V and 2 bases at J, with 13 bases between. This CDR3 comprises 15 residues.

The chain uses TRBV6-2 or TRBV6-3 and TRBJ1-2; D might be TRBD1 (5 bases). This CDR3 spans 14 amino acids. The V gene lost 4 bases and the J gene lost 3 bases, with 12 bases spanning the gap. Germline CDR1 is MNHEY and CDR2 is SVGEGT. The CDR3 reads CASSFSTEHYGYTF. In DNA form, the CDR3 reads TGTGCCAGCAGTTTCTCGACAGAACACTATGGCTACACCTTC.

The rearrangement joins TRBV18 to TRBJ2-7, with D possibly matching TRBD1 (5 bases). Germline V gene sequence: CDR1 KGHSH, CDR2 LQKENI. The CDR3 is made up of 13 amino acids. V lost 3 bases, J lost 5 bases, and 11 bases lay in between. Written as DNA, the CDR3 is TGTGCCAGCTCACCGGACATTCGGCACGAGCAGTACTTC. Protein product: CASSPDIRHEQYF.

The CDR3 DNA follows: TGTGCCTGGAGTGTACAGTTATTCACAACTAGCCGGGGGAAAGTTAGTGATGAAAAACTGTTTTTT. As protein: CAWSVQLFTTSRGKVSDEKLFF. The chain joins TRBV30 to TRBJ1-4; maybe TRBD1 (5 bases). The germline gives CDR1 GTSNPN, CDR2 SVGIG (reference sequence). The V end was cut by 0 bases, the J end by 6 bases, with 35 bases between. The CDR3 contains 22 residues.

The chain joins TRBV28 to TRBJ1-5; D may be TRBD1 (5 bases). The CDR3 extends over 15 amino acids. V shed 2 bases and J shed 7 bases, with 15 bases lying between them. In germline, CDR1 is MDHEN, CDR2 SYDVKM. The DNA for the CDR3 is TGTGCCAGCAGTTTACAGCCCAGTGGGGGACAGCCCCAGCATTTT. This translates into CASSLQPSGGQPQHF.

The CDR3 DNA follows: TGTGCCACCAGCAGAGATCGTGCGGAGCCCCAGCATTTT. Translating it yields CATSRDRAEPQHF. The chain uses TRBV15 and TRBJ1-5; D remains ambiguous. The V and J ends lost 0 bases and 8 bases respectively, with 8 bases between them. This CDR3 contains 13 residues. The germline V gene has CDR1 LNHNV and CDR2 YYDKDF (reference sequence).

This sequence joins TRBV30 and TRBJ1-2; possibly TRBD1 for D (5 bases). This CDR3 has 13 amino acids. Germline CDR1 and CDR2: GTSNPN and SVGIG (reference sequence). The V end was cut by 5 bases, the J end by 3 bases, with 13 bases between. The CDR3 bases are TGTGCCTGGGCCATGGACATGGACTATGGCTACACCTTC. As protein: CAWAMDMDYGYTF.

The CDR3 sequence: CSVEFSRDRGRRGYTF. Here the CDR3 DNA reads TGCAGCGTTGAATTTAGCCGGGACAGGGGGCGAAGGGGCTACACCTTC. The J gene is TRBJ1-2, the V gene TRBV29-1, with 12 bases matching TRBD1. The V gene's germline CDR1 is SQVTM and CDR2 ANQGSEA. Trimming removed 2 bases from V and 8 bases from J; junction bases left unmatched: 12. The CDR3 has 16 residues.

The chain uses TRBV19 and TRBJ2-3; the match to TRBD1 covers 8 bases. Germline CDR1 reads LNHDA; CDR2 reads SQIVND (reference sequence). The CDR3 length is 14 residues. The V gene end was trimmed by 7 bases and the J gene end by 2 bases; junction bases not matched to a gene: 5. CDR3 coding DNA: TGTGCCAGTAATGACAGGGGCACCACAGATACGCAGTATTTT. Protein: CASNDRGTTDTQYF.

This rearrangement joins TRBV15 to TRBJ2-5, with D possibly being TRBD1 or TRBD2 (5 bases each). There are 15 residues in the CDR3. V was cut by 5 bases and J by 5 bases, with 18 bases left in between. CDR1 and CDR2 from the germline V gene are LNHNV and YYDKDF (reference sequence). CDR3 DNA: TGTGCCACCAGCGGCCGGGACGGCCCAGAGGAGACCCAGTACTTC. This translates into CATSGRDGPEETQYF.

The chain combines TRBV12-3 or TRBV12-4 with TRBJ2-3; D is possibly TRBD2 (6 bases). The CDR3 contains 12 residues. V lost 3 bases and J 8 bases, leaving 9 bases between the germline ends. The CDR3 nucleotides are TGTGCCAGCAGTTTCTCCGGGAGTACGCAGTATTTT. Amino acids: CASSFSGSTQYF.

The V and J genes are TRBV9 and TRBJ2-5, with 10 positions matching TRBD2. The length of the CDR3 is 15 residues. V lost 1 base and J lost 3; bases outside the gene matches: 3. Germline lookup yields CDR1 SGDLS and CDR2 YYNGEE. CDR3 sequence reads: CASSVRLAGEETQYF. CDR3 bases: TGTGCCAGCAGCGTACGGCTAGCGGGAGAAGAGACCCAGTACTTC. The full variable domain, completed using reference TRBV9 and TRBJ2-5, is DSGVTQTPKHLITATGQRVTLRCSPRSGDLSVYWYQQSLDQGLQFLIQYYNGEERAKGNILERFSAQQFPDLHSELNLSSLELGDSALYFCASSVRLAGEETQYFGPGTRLLVL.

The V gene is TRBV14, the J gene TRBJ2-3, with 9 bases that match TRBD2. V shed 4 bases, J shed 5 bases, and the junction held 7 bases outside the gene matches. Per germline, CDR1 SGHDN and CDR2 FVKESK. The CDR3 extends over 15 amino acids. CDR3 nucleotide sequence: TGTGCCAGCAGCCGAGCGGGGGGTTTGATAGATACGCAGTATTTT. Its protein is CASSRAGGLIDTQYF.

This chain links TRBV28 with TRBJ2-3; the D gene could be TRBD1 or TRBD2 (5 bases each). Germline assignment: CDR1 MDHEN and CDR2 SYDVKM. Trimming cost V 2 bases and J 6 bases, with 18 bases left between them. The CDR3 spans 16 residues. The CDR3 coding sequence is TGTGCCAGCAGTTTACGATCGGGGTGGGGCTCGGATACGCAGTATTTT. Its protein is CASSLRSGWGSDTQYF.

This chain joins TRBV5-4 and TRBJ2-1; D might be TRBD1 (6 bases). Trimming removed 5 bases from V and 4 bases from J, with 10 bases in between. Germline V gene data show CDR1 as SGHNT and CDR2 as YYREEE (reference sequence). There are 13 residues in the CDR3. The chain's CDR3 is CASRVDSYNEQFF. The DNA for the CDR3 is TGTGCCAGCAGGGTGGACAGTTACAATGAGCAGTTCTTC.

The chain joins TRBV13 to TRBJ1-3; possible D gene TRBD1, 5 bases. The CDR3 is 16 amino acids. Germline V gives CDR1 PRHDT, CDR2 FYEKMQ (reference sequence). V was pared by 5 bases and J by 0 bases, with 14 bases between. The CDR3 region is CASSPIGTTSGNTIYF. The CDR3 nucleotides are TGTGCCAGCAGCCCCATTGGGACGACCTCTGGAAACACCATATATTTT.

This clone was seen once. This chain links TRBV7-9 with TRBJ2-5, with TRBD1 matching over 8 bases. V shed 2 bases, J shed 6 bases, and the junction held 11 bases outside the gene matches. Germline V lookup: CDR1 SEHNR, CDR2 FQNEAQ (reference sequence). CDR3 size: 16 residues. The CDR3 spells CASSLLAGGLGKTQYF. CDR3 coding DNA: TGTGCCAGCAGCTTATTGGCAGGGGGCTTAGGAAAGACCCAGTACTTC.

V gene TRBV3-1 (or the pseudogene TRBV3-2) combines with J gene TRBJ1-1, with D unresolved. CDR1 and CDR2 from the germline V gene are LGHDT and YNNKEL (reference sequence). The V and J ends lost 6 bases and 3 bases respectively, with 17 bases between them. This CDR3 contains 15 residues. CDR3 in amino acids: CASSRFLGVHTEAFF. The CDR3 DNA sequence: TGTGCCAGCAGTCGCTTTCTTGGGGTTCACACTGAAGCTTTCTTT.

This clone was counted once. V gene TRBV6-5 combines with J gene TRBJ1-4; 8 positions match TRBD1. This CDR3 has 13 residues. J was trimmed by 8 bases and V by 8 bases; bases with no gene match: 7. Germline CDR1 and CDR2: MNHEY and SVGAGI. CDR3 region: CASLDRGTEKLFF. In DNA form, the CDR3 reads TGTGCCAGCTTAGACAGGGGTACGGAAAAACTGTTTTTT.

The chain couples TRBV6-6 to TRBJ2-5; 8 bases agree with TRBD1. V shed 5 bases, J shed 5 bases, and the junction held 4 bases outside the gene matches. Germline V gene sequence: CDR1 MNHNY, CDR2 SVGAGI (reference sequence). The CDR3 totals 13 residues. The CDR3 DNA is TGTGCCAGCAGTCAGACAGGGGAGGAGACCCAGTACTTC. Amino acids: CASSQTGEETQYF.

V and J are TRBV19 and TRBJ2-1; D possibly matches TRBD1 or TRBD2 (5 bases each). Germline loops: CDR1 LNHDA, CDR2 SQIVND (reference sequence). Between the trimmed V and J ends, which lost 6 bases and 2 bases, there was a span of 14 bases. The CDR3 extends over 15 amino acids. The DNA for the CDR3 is TGTGCCAGTAGACCGACCGGGACGACCTACAATGAGCAGTTCTTC. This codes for CASRPTGTTYNEQFF.

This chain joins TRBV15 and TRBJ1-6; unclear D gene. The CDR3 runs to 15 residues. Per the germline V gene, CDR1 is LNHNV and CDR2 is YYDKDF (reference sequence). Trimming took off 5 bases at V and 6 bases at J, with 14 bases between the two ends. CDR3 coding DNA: TGTGCCACCAGCCGCCCTGAGGGCACTAATTCACCCCTCCACTTT. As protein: CATSRPEGTNSPLHF. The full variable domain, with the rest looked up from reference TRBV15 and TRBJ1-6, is DAMVIQNPRYQVTQFGKPVTLSCSQTLNHNVMYWYQQKSSQAPKLLFHYYDKDFNNEADTPDNFQSRRPNTSFCFLDIRSPGLGDTAMYLCATSRPEGTNSPLHFGNGTRLTVT.

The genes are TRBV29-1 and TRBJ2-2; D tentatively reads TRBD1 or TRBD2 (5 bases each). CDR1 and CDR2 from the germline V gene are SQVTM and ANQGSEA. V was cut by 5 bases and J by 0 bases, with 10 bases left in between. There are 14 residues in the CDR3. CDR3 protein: CSVFQGPNTGELFF. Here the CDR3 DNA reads TGCAGCGTTTTTCAGGGACCGAACACCGGGGAGCTGTTTTTT.

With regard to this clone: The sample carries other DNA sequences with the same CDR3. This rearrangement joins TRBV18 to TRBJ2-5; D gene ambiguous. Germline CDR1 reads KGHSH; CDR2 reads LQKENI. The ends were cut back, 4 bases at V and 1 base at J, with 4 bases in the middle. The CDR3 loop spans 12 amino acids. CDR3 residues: CASSLAQETQYF. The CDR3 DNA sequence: TGTGCCAGCTCACTGGCCCAAGAGACCCAGTACTTC.

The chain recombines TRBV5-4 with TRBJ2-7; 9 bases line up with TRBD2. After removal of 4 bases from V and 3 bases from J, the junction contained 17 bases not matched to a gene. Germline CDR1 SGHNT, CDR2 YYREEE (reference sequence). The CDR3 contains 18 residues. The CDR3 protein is CASSHYSWASGNLYEQYF. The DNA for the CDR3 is TGTGCCAGCAGCCACTATAGTTGGGCTAGCGGGAACCTCTACGAGCAGTACTTC.

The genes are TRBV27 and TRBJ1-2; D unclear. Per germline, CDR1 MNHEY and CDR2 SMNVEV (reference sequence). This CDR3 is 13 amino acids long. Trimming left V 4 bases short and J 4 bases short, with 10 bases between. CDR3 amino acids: CASSSVGVYGYTF. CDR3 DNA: TGTGCCAGCAGTTCAGTGGGCGTCTATGGCTACACCTTC.

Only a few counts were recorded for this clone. The CDR3 DNA reads TGTGCCAGCAGTGAAGGCAGAGAACCGAATCAGCCCCAGCATTTT. Translating gives CASSEGREPNQPQHF. The chain recombines TRBV6-1 with TRBJ1-5; D is uncertain. The CDR3 has 15 residues. Germline V gene sequence: CDR1 MNHNS, CDR2 SASEGT. Trimming stripped 1 base from V and 4 bases from J, with 11 bases between.

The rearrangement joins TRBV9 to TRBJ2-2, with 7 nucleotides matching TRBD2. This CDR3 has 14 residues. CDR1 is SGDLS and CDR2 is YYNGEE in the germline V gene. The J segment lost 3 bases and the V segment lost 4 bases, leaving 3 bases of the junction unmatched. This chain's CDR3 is CASSRGGDTGELFF. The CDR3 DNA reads TGTGCCAGCAGCAGGGGAGGGGACACCGGGGAGCTGTTTTTT.

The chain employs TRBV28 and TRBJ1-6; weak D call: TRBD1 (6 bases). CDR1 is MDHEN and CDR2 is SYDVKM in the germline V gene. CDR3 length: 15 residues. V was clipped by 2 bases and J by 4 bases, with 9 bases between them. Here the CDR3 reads CASSLPQGYNSPLHF. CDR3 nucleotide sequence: TGTGCCAGCAGTTTACCCCAGGGGTATAATTCACCCCTCCACTTT.

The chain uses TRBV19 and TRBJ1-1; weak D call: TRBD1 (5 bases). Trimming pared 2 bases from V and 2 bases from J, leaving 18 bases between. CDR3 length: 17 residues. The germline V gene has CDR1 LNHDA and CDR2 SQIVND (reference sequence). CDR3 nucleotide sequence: TGTGCCAGTAGTATATCCAGGGTCGAGTTAGGAAACACTGAAGCTTTCTTT. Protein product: CASSISRVELGNTEAFF.